The following is a T cell receptor (beta chain) sequence with its context. Its antigen remains unknown. TCRdb's table, derived via immunoSEQ multiplex PCR, lists solely in-frame clones and lacks some. Of over a million clones listed, around 98% are singletons. Free of recent acute infections or vaccinations, the donors were healthy HIV-negative adults. This specimen comes from a study of shared clonotypes between healthy human individuals. Points from the study as a whole: Investigators collected only blood, and repertoires in tissues likely differ. Among donors, clonotype sharing was expected to be affected by sequencing depth.

V shed 5 bases and J 0 bases; nucleotides not matched to a gene: 7. In germline, CDR1 is MDHEN, CDR2 SYDVKM. This CDR3 is 16 amino acids long. The genes are TRBV28 and TRBJ2-4; TRBD1 matches 7 bases. Sequenced: naive CD4+ T cells sorted from blood. Subset given: CD45RA+ positively selected. The sequence came from a man aged 25 to 40 in good health. The CDR3 protein is CASSQRTGIAKNIQYF. CDR3 DNA: TGTGCCAGCAGTCAGAGGACAGGCATAGCCAAAAACATTCAGTACTTC.